This TCR beta chain was sequenced in a study of shared clonotypes between healthy human individuals. Study at large: Donor ages ranged 18 to 49 years: a couple of women, a few men.

CD8 cells regarded as naive lacked CD45RO, were positively chosen for CCR7, and omitted terminally differentiated effector memory CD45RA+ cells. The material for each subset, its genomic DNA, was split evenly across several immunoSEQ plates. Only in-frame clones appear in the TCRdb table, and some are missing; sequencing was by immunoSEQ multiplex PCR. The sample lists millions of clones; about 95% were seen once. Germline V gives CDR1 LGHNA, CDR2 YSLEER. The J segment lost 8 bases and the V segment lost 0 bases, leaving 7 bases of the junction unmatched. The CDR3 contains 15 residues. This sequence was found in a man younger than 35 in good health. The chain combines TRBV4-3 with TRBJ2-5; TRBD2 agrees at 9 bases. The sample taken for sequencing was naive CD8+ T cells sorted from blood. In DNA, the CDR3 is TGCGCCAGCAGCCAAGATATCGGCGGGAGGGTAACCCAGTACTTC. Residues: CASSQDIGGRVTQYF.